This T cell receptor (beta chain) was sequenced for a study of graft-versus-host responses after intestinal transplantation. Broader study findings: Allografts from individuals with graft-donor T cell macrochimerism displayed high graft-versus-host to host-versus-graft clonal ratios.

The repertoire was sequenced with immunoSEQ multiplex PCR; TCRdb's copy has only in-frame clones and lacks some. The sample carries about 41,000 clones, 90% to 95% recorded once. This clone was detected only once. Its specificity is not known. The clonotype originates from a human donor who was the organ donor for an intestinal transplant. The sequencing used unstimulated CD8+ T cells sorted from spleen or lymph node cells, collected before transplant.

As DNA, the CDR3 is TGTGCCAGCTCATCAGGGGGCCTAACCTACGAGCAGTACTTC. Amino acid sequence: CASSSGGLTYEQYF. The V gene is TRBV7-8, the J gene TRBJ2-7; 8 bases are shared with TRBD1. The CDR3 is 14 residues long. In germline, CDR1 is SGHVS, CDR2 FQNEAQ. The trim removed 8 bases at V and 2 bases at J, leaving 8 bases unmatched.